The rows below give T cell receptor beta chains drawn from one sample of a study of blood T cell repertoires in COVID-19. Profiled with immunoSEQ multiplex PCR; TCRdb holds only in-frame clones, not every one. The sample has around 250,000 clones, around 87% seen once. Sequenced sample: peripheral blood. The origin of the receptors is a woman aged 55-70 years with COVID-19, enrolled during active disease. The CDR3 runs from the conserved cysteine through the conserved F or W. The size entry is marked missing in some rows and otherwise reads once, few, many or a size class.

clone_size	j_call	v_call	cdr3_aa
few	TRBJ1-2	TRBV19	CASSSNGQGGLYGYTF
few	TRBJ1-1	TRBV11-2	CASSFRGAGGTEAFF
once	TRBJ1-2	TRBV6-1	CASSESISGVGAYGYTF
NA	TRBJ1-4	TRBV24-1	CATSDLPRGRVANEKLFF
NA	TRBJ1-2	TRBV6-6	CASSYAKGAYGYTF
NA	TRBJ1-1	TRBV4-2	CASSHPGTATEAFF
once	TRBJ1-6	TRBV3-1/TRBV3-2	CASSQVVGDSPLHF
NA	TRBJ1-1	TRBV4-1	CASSLEMNMNTEAFF
NA	TRBJ2-3	TRBV13	CASSSSFVAFRGQEDTQYF
NA	TRBJ1-1	TRBV30	CAWSVRRGTEAFF
NA	TRBJ1-1	TRBV7-3	CASSPETGWGTEAFF
NA	TRBJ2-5	TRBV27	CASSLSSGGTQETQYF
NA	TRBJ1-1	TRBV18	CASSPPMGGRTEAFF
once	TRBJ2-3	TRBV25-1	CASSEGLAASTDTQYF
NA	TRBJ1-2	TRBV5-4	CASSLVGGGYGYTF
NA	TRBJ1-1	TRBV27	CASSFSPGTGGEAFF
NA	TRBJ1-6	TRBV5-1	CASSRTASDSPLHF
NA	TRBJ2-1	TRBV4-3	CASIQRGAGSYNEQFF
NA	TRBJ1-2	TRBV6-5	CASRPGQGRDGYTF
once	TRBJ1-1	TRBV2	CASSEFMNTEAFF
once	TRBJ1-6	TRBV7-2	CASSQTGNTAPLHF
NA	TRBJ2-7	TRBV5-1	CASSSRQDYEQYF
NA	TRBJ2-3	TRBV19	CASSIMGLDTDTQYF
NA	TRBJ2-5	TRBV7-9	CASSRRGGVETQYF
NA	TRBJ2-1	TRBV10-2	CASREGADSYNEQFF
few	TRBJ1-5	TRBV6-2/TRBV6-3	CASSNSGGVNQPQHF
NA	TRBJ1-5	TRBV6-2/TRBV6-3	CASSPRGRDYQPQHF
few	TRBJ1-2	TRBV19	CASSTPIFTTGGYTF
NA	TRBJ2-6	TRBV19	CASSGQGGFSSGANVLTF
once	TRBJ1-2	TRBV7-3	CASSLTPTVAAYGYTF
NA	TRBJ2-7	TRBV15	CATSTLTGNEQYF
once	TRBJ2-1	TRBV7-3	CASSPPGLTEQFF
NA	TRBJ1-2	TRBV6-5	CASSWGQGTNYGYTF
NA	TRBJ1-2	TRBV9	CASSGRQERVGSNYGYTF
NA	TRBJ1-1	TRBV5-1	CASSLELLANTEAFF
NA	TRBJ2-7	TRBV11-2	CASSLWGQASYEQYF
NA	TRBJ2-5	TRBV9	CASSVAPTGEETQYF
NA	TRBJ1-1	TRBV6-6	CASRDRNLNEAFF
NA	TRBJ2-7	TRBV11-3	CASSLEGGYEQYF
NA	TRBJ1-4	TRBV5-8	CASSSRVPNEKLFF
NA	TRBJ1-5	TRBV6-5	CASGSPPGLQHF
NA	TRBJ1-1	TRBV5-1	CASSLGEDTEAFF
NA	TRBJ1-1	TRBV12-5	CASGLGRTNWGTEAFF
NA	TRBJ1-1	TRBV2	CASSGQGTEAFF
NA	TRBJ2-3	TRBV7-9	CASSLDGGGDTQYF
once	TRBJ1-2	TRBV5-5	CASSLGTGYGYTF
NA	TRBJ2-1	TRBV9	CASSVVSGGGYNEQFF
NA	TRBJ2-7	TRBV4-2	CASSHASGQTYEQYF
NA	TRBJ2-1	TRBV11-2	CASSFSGGRYNEQFF
NA	TRBJ1-4	TRBV19	CASSVQGANEKLFF
NA	TRBJ2-3	TRBV7-3	CASSPPGNTDTQYF
once	TRBJ1-1	TRBV7-8	CASSLGVGGLTEAFF
NA	TRBJ1-5	TRBV7-3	CASSLDRAQPQHF
NA	TRBJ1-4	TRBV6-5	CASSYGTGAREKLFF
NA	TRBJ2-7	TRBV14	CASSQRAGATGYEQYF
NA	TRBJ2-2	TRBV30	CATPPGGPSTGELFF
NA	TRBJ1-1	TRBV4-1	CASSQFQGAGTEAFF
NA	TRBJ1-2	TRBV12-3/TRBV12-4	CASSLGGAGGYTF
NA	TRBJ1-1	TRBV3-1/TRBV3-2	CASSVTGSGAFF